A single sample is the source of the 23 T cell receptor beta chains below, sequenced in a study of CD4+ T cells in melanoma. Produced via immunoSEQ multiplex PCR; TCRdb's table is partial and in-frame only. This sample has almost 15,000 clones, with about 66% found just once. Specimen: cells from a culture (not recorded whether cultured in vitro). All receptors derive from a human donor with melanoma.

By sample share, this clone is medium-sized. CDR3 coding DNA: TGTGCCATCAGAGCCCTCGACAGGGGGAGCTCACCCCTCCACTTT. This sequence encodes CAIRALDRGSSPLHF. This chain connects TRBV10-3 to TRBJ1-6, with 9 bases that match TRBD1. Germline V gene sequence: CDR1 ENHRY, CDR2 SYGVKD. The CDR3 is 15 amino acids. J gave up 10 bases and V 6 bases, and 10 bases lay outside the gene matches.

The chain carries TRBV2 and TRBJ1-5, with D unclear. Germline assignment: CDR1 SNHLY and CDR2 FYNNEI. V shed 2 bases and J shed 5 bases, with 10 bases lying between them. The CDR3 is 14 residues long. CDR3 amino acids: CASSESGSYQPQHF. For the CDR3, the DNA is TGTGCCAGCAGTGAATCTGGGAGTTATCAGCCCCAGCATTTT.

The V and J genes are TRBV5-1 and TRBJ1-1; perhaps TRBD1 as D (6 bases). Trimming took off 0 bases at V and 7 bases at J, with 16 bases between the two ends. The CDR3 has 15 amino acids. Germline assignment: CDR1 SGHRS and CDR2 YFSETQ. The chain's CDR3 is CASSLAEGGSGEAFF. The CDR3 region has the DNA TGCGCCAGCAGCTTGGCCGAAGGGGGGTCTGGTGAAGCTTTCTTT. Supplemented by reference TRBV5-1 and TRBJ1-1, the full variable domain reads KAGVTQTPRYLIKTRGQQVTLSCSPISGHRSVSWYQQTPGQGLQFLFEYFSETQRNKGNFPGRFSGRQFSNSRSEMNVSTLELGDSALYLCASSLAEGGSGEAFFGQGTRLTVV.

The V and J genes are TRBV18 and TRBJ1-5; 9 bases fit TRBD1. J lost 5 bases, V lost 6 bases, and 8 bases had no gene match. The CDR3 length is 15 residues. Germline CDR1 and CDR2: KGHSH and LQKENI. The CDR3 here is CASSPGDREYQPQHF. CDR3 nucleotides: TGTGCCAGCTCCCCCGGGGACAGGGAATATCAGCCCCAGCATTTT.

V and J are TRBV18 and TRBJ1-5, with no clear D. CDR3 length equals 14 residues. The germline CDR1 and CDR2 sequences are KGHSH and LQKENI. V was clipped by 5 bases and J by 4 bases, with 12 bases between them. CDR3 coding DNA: TGTGCCAGCTCATCGGACGGGAGAAATCAGCCCCAGCATTTT. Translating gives CASSSDGRNQPQHF.

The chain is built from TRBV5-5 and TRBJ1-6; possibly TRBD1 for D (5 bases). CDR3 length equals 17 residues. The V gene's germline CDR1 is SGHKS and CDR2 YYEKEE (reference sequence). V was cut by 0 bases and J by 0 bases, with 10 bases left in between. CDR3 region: CASSLGGGSSYNSPLHF. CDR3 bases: TGTGCCAGCAGCTTGGGGGGGGGAAGCTCCTATAATTCACCCCTCCACTTT.

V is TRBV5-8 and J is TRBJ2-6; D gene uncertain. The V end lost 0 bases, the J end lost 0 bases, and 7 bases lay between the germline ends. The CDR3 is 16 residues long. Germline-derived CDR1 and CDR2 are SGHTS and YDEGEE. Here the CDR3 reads CASSLGRYSGANVLTF. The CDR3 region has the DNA TGTGCCAGCAGCTTGGGGCGGTACTCTGGGGCCAACGTCCTGACTTTC.

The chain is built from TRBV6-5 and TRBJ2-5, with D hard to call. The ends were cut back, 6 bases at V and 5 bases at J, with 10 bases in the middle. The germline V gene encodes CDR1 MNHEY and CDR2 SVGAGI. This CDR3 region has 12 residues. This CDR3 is CASSPGWETQYF. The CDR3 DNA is TGTGCCAGCAGCCCCGGGTGGGAGACCCAGTACTTC.

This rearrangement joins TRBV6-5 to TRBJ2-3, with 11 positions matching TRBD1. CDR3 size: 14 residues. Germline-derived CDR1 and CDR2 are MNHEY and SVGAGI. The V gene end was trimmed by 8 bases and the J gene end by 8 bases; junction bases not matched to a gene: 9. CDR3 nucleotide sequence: TGTGCCAGCCGTGGACAGGGGGCTGCTAGTACGCAGTATTTT. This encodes CASRGQGAASTQYF.

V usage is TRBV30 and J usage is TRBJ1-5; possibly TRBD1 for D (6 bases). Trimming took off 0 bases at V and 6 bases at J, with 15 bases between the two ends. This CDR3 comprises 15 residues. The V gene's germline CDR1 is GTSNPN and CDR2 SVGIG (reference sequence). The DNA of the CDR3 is TGTGCCTGGAGTGTAAGGATGGGGGCTTTTCAGCCCCAGCATTTT. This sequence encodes CAWSVRMGAFQPQHF.

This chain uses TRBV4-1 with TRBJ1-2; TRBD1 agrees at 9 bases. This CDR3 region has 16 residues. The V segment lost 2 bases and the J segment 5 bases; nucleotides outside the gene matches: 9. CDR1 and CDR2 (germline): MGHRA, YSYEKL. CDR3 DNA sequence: TGCGCCAGCAGCCAACCCGGGACAGGGAGACGGTATGGCTACACCTTC. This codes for CASSQPGTGRRYGYTF.

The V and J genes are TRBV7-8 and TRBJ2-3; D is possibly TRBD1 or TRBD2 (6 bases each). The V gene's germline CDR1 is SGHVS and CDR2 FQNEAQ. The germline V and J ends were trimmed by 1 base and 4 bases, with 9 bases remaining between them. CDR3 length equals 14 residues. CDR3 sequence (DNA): TGTGCCAGCAGCTTAGAAGGGGGGTCAGATACGCAGTATTTT. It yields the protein CASSLEGGSDTQYF.

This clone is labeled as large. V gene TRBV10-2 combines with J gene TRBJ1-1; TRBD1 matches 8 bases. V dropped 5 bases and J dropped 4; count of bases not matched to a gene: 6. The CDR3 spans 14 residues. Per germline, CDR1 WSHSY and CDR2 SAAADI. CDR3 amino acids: CASSRQGSGTEAFF. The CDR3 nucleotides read TGCGCCAGCAGTAGACAGGGGAGTGGCACTGAAGCTTTCTTT.

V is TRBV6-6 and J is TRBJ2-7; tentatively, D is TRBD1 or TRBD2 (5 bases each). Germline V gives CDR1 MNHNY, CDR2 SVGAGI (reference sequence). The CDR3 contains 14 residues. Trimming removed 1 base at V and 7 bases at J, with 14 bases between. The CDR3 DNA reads TGTGCCAGCAGTTACTTAGGCCCCGAGGGGGAGCAGTACTTC. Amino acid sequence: CASSYLGPEGEQYF.

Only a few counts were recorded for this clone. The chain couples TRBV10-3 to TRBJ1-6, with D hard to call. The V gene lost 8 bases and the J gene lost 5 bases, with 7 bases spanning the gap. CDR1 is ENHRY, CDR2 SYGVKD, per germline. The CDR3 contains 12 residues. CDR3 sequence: CAIRTDNSPLHF. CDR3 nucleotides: TGTGCCATCCGGACCGATAATTCACCCCTCCACTTT.

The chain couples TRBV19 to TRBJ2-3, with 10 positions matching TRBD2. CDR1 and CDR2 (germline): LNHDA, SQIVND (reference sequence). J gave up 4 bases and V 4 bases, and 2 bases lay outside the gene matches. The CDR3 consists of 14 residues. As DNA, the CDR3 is TGTGCCAGTAGTAGGCTAGCGGGGGCAGATACGCAGTATTTT. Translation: CASSRLAGADTQYF.

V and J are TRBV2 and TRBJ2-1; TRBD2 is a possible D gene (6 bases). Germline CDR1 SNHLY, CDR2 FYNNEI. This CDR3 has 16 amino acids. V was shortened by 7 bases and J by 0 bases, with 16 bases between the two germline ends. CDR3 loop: CASTLGGVSSYNEQFF. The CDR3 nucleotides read TGTGCCAGCACCCTGGGCGGGGTGAGCTCCTACAATGAGCAGTTCTTC.

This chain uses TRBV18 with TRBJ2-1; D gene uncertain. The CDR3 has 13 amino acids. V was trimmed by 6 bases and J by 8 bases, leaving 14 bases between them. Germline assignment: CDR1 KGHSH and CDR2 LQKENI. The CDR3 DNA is TGTGCCAGCTCCTCAAGAGTGTCCGATGAGCAGTTCTTC. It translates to CASSSRVSDEQFF.

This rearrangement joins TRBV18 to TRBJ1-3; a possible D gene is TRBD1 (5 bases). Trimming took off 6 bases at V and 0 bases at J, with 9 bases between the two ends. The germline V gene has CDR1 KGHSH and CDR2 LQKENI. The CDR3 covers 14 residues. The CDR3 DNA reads TGTGCCAGCTCTCCTCAGGGCTCTGGAAACACCATATATTTT. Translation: CASSPQGSGNTIYF.

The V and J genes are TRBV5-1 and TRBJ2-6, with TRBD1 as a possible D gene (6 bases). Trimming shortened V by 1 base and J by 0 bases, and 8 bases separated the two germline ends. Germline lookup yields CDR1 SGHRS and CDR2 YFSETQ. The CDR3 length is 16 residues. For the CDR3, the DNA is TGCGCCAGCAGCTTGACAGGGAGCTCTGGGGCCAACGTCCTGACTTTC. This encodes CASSLTGSSGANVLTF. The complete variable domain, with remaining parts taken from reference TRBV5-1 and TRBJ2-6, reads KAGVTQTPRYLIKTRGQQVTLSCSPISGHRSVSWYQQTPGQGLQFLFEYFSETQRNKGNFPGRFSGRQFSNSRSEMNVSTLELGDSALYLCASSLTGSSGANVLTFGAGSRLTVL.

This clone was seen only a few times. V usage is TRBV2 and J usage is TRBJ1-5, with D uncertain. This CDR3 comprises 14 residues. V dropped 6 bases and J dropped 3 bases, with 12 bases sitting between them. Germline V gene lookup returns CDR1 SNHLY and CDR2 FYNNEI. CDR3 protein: CASRRHTNNQPQHF. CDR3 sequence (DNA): TGTGCCAGCAGGCGACACACGAACAATCAGCCCCAGCATTTT.

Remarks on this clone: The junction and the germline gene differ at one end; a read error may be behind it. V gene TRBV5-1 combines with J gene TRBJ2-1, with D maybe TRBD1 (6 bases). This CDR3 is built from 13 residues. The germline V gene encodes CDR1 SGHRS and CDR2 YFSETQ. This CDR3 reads CASSLQGLDEQFF. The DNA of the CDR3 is TGTGCCAGCAGCTTGCAGGGGTTGGATGAGCAGTTCTTC.

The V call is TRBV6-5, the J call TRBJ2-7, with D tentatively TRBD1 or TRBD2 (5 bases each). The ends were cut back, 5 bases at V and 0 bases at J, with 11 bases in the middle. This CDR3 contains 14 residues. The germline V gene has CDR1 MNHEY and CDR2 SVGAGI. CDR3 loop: CASSGTGTSYEQYF. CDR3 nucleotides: TGTGCCAGCAGTGGGACGGGTACCTCCTACGAGCAGTACTTC.